The T cell receptor (beta chain) described here comes from a study of blood T cell repertoires in COVID-19. About the research overall: Researchers got acute and convalescent COVID-19 samples from the United States, Italy and Spain. Sources were T cells, B-cell-depleted T cells, or PBMCs; the material itself was cDNA or gDNA.

Under the authors' procedure: Estimation of nucleated cell counts was performed using reference gene primer amplification. Sequenced by immunoSEQ multiplex PCR; TCRdb stores in-frame clones only, minus some. V, J and clone size reflect that table, while D and trimming were determined from the DNA. The data show about 220,000 clones, more than 70% seen once. The CDR3 has 16 residues. Trimming at V came to 0 bases and at J to 8 bases, leaving 9 bases not matched to a gene. CDR1 is MNHEY and CDR2 is SVGEGT in the germline V gene. This TCR derives from an elderly woman with acute or convalescent COVID-19. The chain uses TRBV6-2 or TRBV6-3 and TRBJ2-1; 8 bases agree with TRBD1. Input material: peripheral blood. This CDR3 is CASSYSAAGGLDEQFF. The CDR3 nucleotides read TGTGCCAGCAGTTACTCCGCGGCAGGGGGCCTCGATGAGCAGTTCTTC.